This T cell receptor (beta chain) is from a study of cytomegalovirus exposure and HLA in healthy donors. The repertoire was sequenced with immunoSEQ multiplex PCR; TCRdb's copy has only in-frame clones and lacks some. There are roughly 140,000 clones in the sample; about 89% occur only once, and 3% to 3.5% lies in the top ten. The CDR3 contains 13 residues. The J segment lost 5 bases and the V segment lost 2 bases, leaving 2 bases of the junction unmatched. Germline CDR1 and CDR2: SGHRS and YFSETQ. Sequencing input: PBMCs. The gene calls are TRBV5-1 and TRBJ2-7, with TRBD2 matching over 9 bases. The TCR was taken from a woman aged 18-29 years in good health and CMV-seropositive. The CDR3 spells CASSFGTSNEQYF. The CDR3 DNA reads as TGCGCCAGCAGCTTCGGGACTAGCAACGAGCAGTACTTC.